The 9 T cell receptor beta chains below were found in one sample sequenced in a study of identifying expanded T cells in peripheral blood. Measured with immunoSEQ multiplex PCR; TCRdb has only the in-frame clones, and not every one. The sample lists more than 80,000 clones, approximately 90% occurring once. Material for sequencing was blood. The origin of the receptors is a person aged 18 to 70 in good health.

V is TRBV2 and J is TRBJ2-5, with TRBD1 matching 7 bases. The V and J ends lost 6 bases and 0 bases, in that order; junction bases with no gene match: 10. The CDR3 loop spans 16 amino acids. Germline CDR1 reads SNHLY; CDR2 reads FYNNEI. The CDR3 DNA sequence: TGTGCCAGCAGCCATCATGACAGGGTGTACCAAGAGACCCAGTACTTC. Translated, it gives CASSHHDRVYQETQYF.

This chain joins TRBV7-6 and TRBJ1-4; D might be TRBD1 (6 bases). The CDR3 is 15 residues long. The V and J ends lost 5 bases and 4 bases respectively, with 14 bases between them. Germline V CDR1 and CDR2: SGHVS, FNYEAQ. This CDR3 is CASSPVAGVNEKLFF. The CDR3 DNA reads as TGTGCCAGCAGCCCAGTCGCAGGGGTTAATGAAAAACTGTTTTTT.

The chain employs TRBV19 and TRBJ1-3; D is unresolved. Trimming took off 6 bases at V and 6 bases at J, with 15 bases between the two ends. CDR1 is LNHDA, CDR2 SQIVND, per germline (reference sequence). The CDR3 is 14 residues long. CDR3 nucleotide sequence: TGTGCCAGTAGCTCCCAGCAATATGAAAACACCATATATTTT. Translation: CASSSQQYENTIYF. The full variable domain, completed using reference TRBV19 and TRBJ1-3, is DGGITQSPKYLFRKEGQNVTLSCEQNLNHDAMYWYRQDPGQGLRLIYYSQIVNDFQKGDIAEGYSVSREKKESFPLTVTSAQKNPTAFYLCASSSQQYENTIYFGEGSWLTVV.

The V call is TRBV19, the J call TRBJ1-5; 10 nucleotides line up with TRBD1. In germline, CDR1 is LNHDA, CDR2 SQIVND (reference sequence). Trimming at V came to 4 bases and at J to 6 bases, leaving 3 bases not matched to a gene. The CDR3 consists of 14 residues. This chain's CDR3 is CASSRDRGSQPQHF. The DNA of the CDR3 is TGTGCCAGTAGTAGGGACAGGGGCAGTCAGCCCCAGCATTTT.

This clone was observed a handful of times. The CDR3 DNA reads TGCGCCAGCATCGGGACCGCCTACAATGAGCAGTTCTTC. Protein sequence: CASIGTAYNEQFF. The chain joins TRBV5-1 to TRBJ2-1, with D possibly called TRBD1 or TRBD2 (5 bases each). The CDR3 runs to 13 residues. Deletions cut 6 bases from V and 2 bases from J, with 9 bases between. Germline V CDR1 and CDR2: SGHRS, YFSETQ.

The V gene is TRBV9, the J gene TRBJ2-1; D perhaps matches TRBD2 (5 bases). Germline CDR1 reads SGDLS; CDR2 reads YYNGEE. CDR3 size: 14 residues. V was clipped by 1 base and J by 3 bases, with 8 bases between them. The CDR3 bases are TGTGCCAGCAGCGTATTGGGGAGCTACAATGAGCAGTTCTTC. Residues: CASSVLGSYNEQFF.

The J gene is TRBJ2-1, the V gene TRBV9; the D call may be TRBD1 or TRBD2 (5 bases each). CDR1 and CDR2 from the germline V gene are SGDLS and YYNGEE. This CDR3 has 12 residues. Trimming stripped 4 bases from V and 15 bases from J, with 17 bases between. CDR3: CASSPGTVGRFF. CDR3 bases: TGTGCCAGCAGCCCGGGGACGGTCGGGCGGTTCTTC.

This clone was observed a single time. The gene calls are TRBV28 and TRBJ1-1, with D unresolved. CDR3 length: 14 amino acids. CDR1 and CDR2 (germline): MDHEN, SYDVKM. Trimming removed 3 bases from V and 0 bases from J, with 8 bases in between. CDR3 DNA: TGTGCCAGCAGTTTGCGTCATATGAACACTGAAGCTTTCTTT. Amino acids: CASSLRHMNTEAFF.

This chain uses TRBV7-9 with TRBJ1-4; TRBD1 aligns across 9 bases. J lost 3 bases, V lost 5 bases, and 4 bases had no gene match. The CDR3 extends over 15 amino acids. Germline V gives CDR1 SEHNR, CDR2 FQNEAQ (reference sequence). The CDR3 region is CASSTTGGSNEKLFF. In DNA form, the CDR3 reads TGTGCCAGCAGCACGACAGGGGGATCTAATGAAAAACTGTTTTTT.